The clone carrying this T cell receptor (beta chain) occurred a few times. For TCRbeta, the library was prepared with unique molecular identifiers. MiXCR was run by TCRdb on the PCR reads, yielding one entry per CDR3 protein. The data contain fewer than 550,000 distinct CDR3 sequences, roughly a tenth of them singletons. The data originate from a study of T-cell reconstitution after alpha-beta-depleted transplantation in children. The source of this sequence is a human donor who donated a stem cell graft to a child with acute myeloid leukemia. The sample in question was PBMCs from the stem cell graft donor, obtained from the stem cell graft.

In nucleotides, the CDR3 is TGTGCCAGCAGTTCCGAACGGGAGCAGTTCTTC. Encoded protein: CASSSEREQFF. The rearrangement uses TRBV12-3 or TRBV12-4 and TRBJ2-1; no clear D gene. V lost 4 bases and J 10 bases, leaving 8 bases between the germline ends. This CDR3 region has 11 residues.